A selection of T cell receptor beta chains follows, all from one sample in a study of T cells in Graves' hyperthyroidism and ophthalmopathy. TCRdb recomputed calls from the multiplex PCR reads with MiXCR, one row per CDR3 protein. The repertoire includes about 420,000 distinct CDR3 sequences, about an eighth of them detected once, and approximately 5.8% sits in the top ten. The sample comprised blood. These receptors all come from a woman between 18 and 29 years old with Graves' hyperthyroidism. Each CDR3 is given with its conserved first and last residue. D genes are given only for firm matches. Rows give clone size only sometimes, using once, few, many, or a class for an expanded clone.

abundance | j_gene | v_gene | d_gene | CDR3nt | CDR3aa
many | TRBJ2-1 | TRBV11-2 | TRBD2 | TGTGCCAGCAGCGGAGGGGGACTAGCGGGAGGGCGCTACAATGAGCAGTTCTTC | CASSGGGLAGGRYNEQFF
few | TRBJ2-5 | TRBV6-5 | - | TGTGCCAGCAGTTACTCGAGGGGGTTCAGGGAGACCCGGTACTTC | CASSYSRGFRETRYF
many | TRBJ2-1 | TRBV7-9 | - | TGTGCCAGCAAGCCGGGAAGAATCGACAATGAGCAGTTCTTC | CASKPGRIDNEQFF
many | TRBJ2-7 | TRBV6-5 | - | TGTGCCAGCAGTTATCGGCGGGATGGCTACGAGCAGTACTTC | CASSYRRDGYEQYF
many | TRBJ1-1 | TRBV11-2 | TRBD1 | TGTGCCAGCAGCGTGGGACAGCTCATGAACACTGAAGCTTTCTTT | CASSVGQLMNTEAFF
- | TRBJ2-7 | TRBV30 | TRBD2 | TGTGCCTGGAGTATGACTAGCGGGGGCTACGAGCAGTACTTC | CAWSMTSGGYEQYF
many | TRBJ2-3 | TRBV28 | - | TGTGCCAGCCTCACCTCCGGGACTCAGACGCAGTATTTT | CASLTSGTQTQYF
many | TRBJ2-7 | TRBV30 | - | TGTGCCTGGAGTCACGACAGGCAAGGCTACGAGCAGTACTTC | CAWSHDRQGYEQYF
many | TRBJ2-7 | TRBV20-1 | - | TGCAGTGCGACGCCAGTGTGGGGTCCCTACGAGCAGTACTTC | CSATPVWGPYEQYF
many | TRBJ1-2 | TRBV3-1 | - | TGTGCCAGCAGCCAAGATCATCAGGGGAACTATGGCTACACCTTC | CASSQDHQGNYGYTF
few | TRBJ2-1 | TRBV5-1 | TRBD2 | TGCGCCAGCAGTAGGGAGGGCCGGTACAATGAGCAGTTCTTC | CASSREGRYNEQFF
many | TRBJ1-3 | TRBV6-1 | - | TGTGCCAGCAGTGACGGCAGCTCTGGAAACACCATATATTTT | CASSDGSSGNTIYF
many | TRBJ2-2 | TRBV6-2/TRBV6-3 | - | TGTGCCAGCAGGCCCGGGGCAGCGGACACCGGGGAGCTGTTTTTT | CASRPGAADTGELFF
few | TRBJ2-1 | TRBV30 | TRBD2 | TGTGCTGTTGGGGGAGGGCCGGGGAATGAGCAGTTCTTC | CAVGGGPGNEQFF
many | TRBJ2-7 | TRBV7-2 | - | TGTGCCAGCAGCGCCACTGGCCCCTACGAGCAGTACTTC | CASSATGPYEQYF
few | TRBJ1-4 | TRBV20-1 | - | TGCAGTGCTTGGTCCCTAGGGAATGAAAAACTGTTTTTT | CSAWSLGNEKLFF
many | TRBJ1-3 | TRBV12-3/TRBV12-4 | - | TGTGCCAGCAGTTTCGAGAACTCTGGAAACACCATATATTTT | CASSFENSGNTIYF
many | TRBJ2-7 | TRBV29-1 | TRBD2 | TGCAGCGTGCTAGCGGGAGGTAAACCCTACGAGCAGTACTTC | CSVLAGGKPYEQYF
- | TRBJ2-7 | TRBV20-1 | TRBD1 | TGCAGTGCTACAAACAGGGGGCGTAGCTCCTACGAGCAGTACTTC | CSATNRGRSSYEQYF
- | TRBJ1-1 | TRBV5-4 | - | TGTGCCACCATTCTAAGGGGGTCAGACACTGAAGCTTTCTTT | CATILRGSDTEAFF